Listed here are 19 T cell receptor beta chains from one sample, sequenced in a study of shared clonotypes between healthy human individuals. Here immunoSEQ multiplex PCR was the method, and the copy in TCRdb shows in-frame clones only, minus some. In the table there are 1,500,000 or so clones, around 98.5% of which are singletons. What was sequenced was naive CD4+ T cells sorted from blood. The subset: CD45RA+ positively selected. The receptor source for this set is a man younger than 45 in good health.

This clone appeared a single time. The chain is built from TRBV9 and TRBJ2-1; the match to TRBD1 covers 7 bases. Germline CDR1 reads SGDLS; CDR2 reads YYNGEE. The CDR3 contains 13 residues. The trim removed 3 bases at V and 5 bases at J, leaving 2 bases unmatched. CDR3 coding DNA: TGTGCCAGCAGCGGACAGGGCCACAATGAGCAGTTCTTC. As protein: CASSGQGHNEQFF.

The V and J genes are TRBV10-3 and TRBJ2-1; TRBD2 matches at 14 bases. V trimming: 6 bases; J trimming: 9 bases; junction bases outside the gene matches: 10. Germline CDR1 is ENHRY and CDR2 is SYGVKD. The CDR3 is made up of 16 amino acids. The CDR3, as DNA: TGTGCCATCAGAACTGGCTCGGGACTAGCGGGAGTTGAGCAGTTCTTC. Protein: CAIRTGSGLAGVEQFF.

This chain connects TRBV5-1 to TRBJ1-4; unclear D gene. CDR1 is SGHRS and CDR2 is YFSETQ in the germline V gene. The CDR3 sequence is 14 residues long. The V and J ends lost 0 bases and 7 bases respectively, with 10 bases between them. Here the CDR3 DNA reads TGCGCCAGCAGCTTGGAGCTCGGACGTGAAAAACTGTTTTTT. Protein sequence: CASSLELGREKLFF.

The chain carries TRBV5-1 and TRBJ1-5; D call uncertain. The germline V and J ends were trimmed by 3 bases and 2 bases, with 12 bases remaining between them. CDR3 length: 15 amino acids. Germline V gene sequence: CDR1 SGHRS, CDR2 YFSETQ. CDR3 bases: TGCGCCAGCAGCTCCGCCGGGTTGGGCAATCAGCCCCAGCATTTT. This codes for CASSSAGLGNQPQHF.

The chain has TRBV12-5 and TRBJ2-2, with 7 bases lining up with TRBD1. Germline V gene data show CDR1 as LGHNT and CDR2 as FRNRAP. Trimming at V came to 5 bases and at J to 0 bases, leaving 6 bases not matched to a gene. This CDR3 spans 16 amino acids. CDR3 region: CASGPTGTANTGELFF. The CDR3 DNA sequence: TGTGCTAGTGGTCCTACCGGGACAGCGAACACCGGGGAGCTGTTTTTT. The full variable domain, with the rest looked up from reference TRBV12-5 and TRBJ2-2, is DARVTQTPRHKVTEMGQEVTMRCQPILGHNTVFWYRQTMMQGLELLAYFRNRAPLDDSGMPKDRFSAEMPDATLATLKIQPSEPRDSAVYFCASGPTGTANTGELFFGEGSRLTVL.

This clone is a singleton in its sample. The chain employs TRBV19 and TRBJ1-1; D might be TRBD1 (5 bases). Trimming removed 7 bases at V and 1 base at J, with 13 bases between. The CDR3 is 14 amino acids. Germline values: CDR1 LNHDA, CDR2 SQIVND (reference sequence). CDR3 coding DNA: TGTGCCAGTACCACGCGTGGGGGGAACACTGAAGCTTTCTTT. This encodes CASTTRGGNTEAFF. Full variable domain (outside the CDR3, taken from reference TRBV19 and TRBJ1-1): DGGITQSPKYLFRKEGQNVTLSCEQNLNHDAMYWYRQDPGQGLRLIYYSQIVNDFQKGDIAEGYSVSREKKESFPLTVTSAQKNPTAFYLCASTTRGGNTEAFFGQGTRLTVV.

A word on this clone: One end of the junction is discordant with germline, which a read error may explain. V usage is TRBV6-1 and J usage is TRBJ2-7; 8 nucleotides match TRBD1. The CDR3 is 15 amino acids. Germline V gene data show CDR1 as MNHNS and CDR2 as SASEGT. The CDR3 DNA follows: TGTGCCAGCAGCGAAGGGGCAGGGGGCCTCTACGAGCAGTACTTC. Translation gives CASSEGAGGLYEQYF.

In its sample, this clone was seen once. The chain combines TRBV13 with TRBJ1-2; D is perhaps TRBD1 (6 bases). Germline assignment: CDR1 PRHDT and CDR2 FYEKMQ (reference sequence). The ends were cut back, 5 bases at V and 0 bases at J, with 22 bases in the middle. The CDR3 loop spans 18 amino acids. The chain's CDR3 is CASSPLEDRDKTNYGYTF. The CDR3 coding sequence is TGTGCCAGCAGCCCACTTGAGGACAGAGACAAAACTAACTATGGCTACACCTTC.

The DNA of the CDR3 is TGTGCCAGCGATGGCGTTCTGCGGGGCTACACCTTC. Translated: CASDGVLRGYTF. This rearrangement joins TRBV28 to TRBJ1-2, with unresolved D. This CDR3 contains 12 residues. The V end lost 8 bases, the J end lost 8 bases, and 15 bases lay between the germline ends. Germline CDR1 is MDHEN and CDR2 is SYDVKM.

J is TRBJ2-2 and V is TRBV5-1, with 8 bases fitting TRBD2. The length of the CDR3 is 16 residues. V dropped 8 bases and J dropped 2; count of bases not matched to a gene: 11. Germline V gene lookup returns CDR1 SGHRS and CDR2 YFSETQ. CDR3 sequence (DNA): TGCGCCAGTAAACCGTACGGGACTAGAAACACCGGGGAGCTGTTTTTT. Translation: CASKPYGTRNTGELFF.

J is TRBJ1-2 and V is TRBV6-5, with unresolved D. Trimming removed 9 bases from V and 0 bases from J, with 14 bases in between. The CDR3 spans 14 residues. Looked up from germline, CDR1 is MNHEY and CDR2 is SVGAGI. The CDR3 spells CARWVISANYGYTF. The CDR3, as DNA: TGTGCCAGATGGGTGATTAGTGCTAACTATGGCTACACCTTC.

This clone has only a few counts. The rearrangement joins TRBV11-2 to TRBJ2-7; D is possibly TRBD2 (6 bases). Germline V gene data show CDR1 as SGHAT and CDR2 as FQNNGV. CDR3 length: 13 residues. Trimming took 2 bases from V and 5 from J, leaving 10 bases between them. The CDR3 here is CASSLLGGHEQYF. CDR3 DNA sequence: TGTGCCAGCAGCTTACTCGGGGGTCACGAGCAGTACTTC. Together with reference TRBV11-2 and TRBJ2-7, the CDR3 gives the full variable domain: EAGVAQSPRYKIIEKRQSVAFWCNPISGHATLYWYQQILGQGPKLLIQFQNNGVVDDSQLPKDRFSAERLKGVDSTLKIQPAKLEDSAVYLCASSLLGGHEQYFGPGTRLTVT.

This rearrangement joins TRBV25-1 to TRBJ1-1, with 11 nucleotides matching TRBD1. Trimming took 6 bases from V and 5 from J; bases not matched to a gene: 8. There are 15 residues in the CDR3. In germline, CDR1 is MGHDK, CDR2 SYGVNS. The CDR3 DNA is TGTGCCAGCAGAGTCTGGGGGACAGGGGGAACTGAAGCTTTCTTT. It encodes CASRVWGTGGTEAFF.

The V call is TRBV28, the J call TRBJ2-7; 12 bases agree with TRBD2. Germline V gives CDR1 MDHEN, CDR2 SYDVKM. J lost 2 bases, V lost 5 bases, and 10 bases had no gene match. CDR3 length: 17 residues. The CDR3 nucleotides are TGTGCCAGCAGTCTCCGGCGTACTAGCGGGAGGACCTACGAGCAGTACTTC. Protein sequence: CASSLRRTSGRTYEQYF.

This clone is a singleton in its sample. This chain uses TRBV27 with TRBJ1-1, with 8 bases matching TRBD1. The CDR3 loop spans 16 amino acids. Germline values: CDR1 MNHEY, CDR2 SMNVEV (reference sequence). Trimming at V came to 6 bases and at J to 4 bases, leaving 13 bases not matched to a gene. The CDR3 reads CASSGQGIPERTEAFF. The CDR3 nucleotides are TGTGCCAGCAGCGGACAGGGAATCCCCGAACGCACTGAAGCTTTCTTT.

The V and J genes are TRBV28 and TRBJ2-7; 11 bases align to TRBD1. The CDR3 has 16 residues. CDR1 is MDHEN and CDR2 is SYDVKM in the germline V gene. Germline trimming cut 5 bases from V and 0 bases from J; bases unmatched to any gene: 6. This chain's CDR3 is CASSVSGTGGSYEQYF. CDR3 sequence (DNA): TGTGCCAGCAGTGTTTCCGGGACAGGGGGCTCCTACGAGCAGTACTTC. Looking up the rest from reference TRBV28 and TRBJ2-7 gives the full variable domain: DVKVTQSSRYLVKRTGEKVFLECVQDMDHENMFWYRQDPGLGLRLIYFSYDVKMKEKGDIPEGYSVSREKKERFSLILESASTNQTSMYLCASSVSGTGGSYEQYFGPGTRLTVT.

The rearrangement links TRBV5-4 to TRBJ2-5, with 16 positions matching TRBD2. V shed 3 bases and J 4 bases; nucleotides not matched to a gene: 6. The CDR3 is 17 amino acids. Germline CDR1 SGHNT, CDR2 YYREEE (reference sequence). The CDR3 is CASSYGTSGRGGETQYF. Written as DNA, the CDR3 is TGTGCCAGCAGCTACGGGACTAGCGGGAGGGGAGGAGAGACCCAGTACTTC.

Worth noting for this clone: The same CDR3 arises from other DNA sequences in this sample as well. J is TRBJ2-1 and V is TRBV11-3; TRBD2 matches 8 bases. V shed 2 bases and J 0 bases; nucleotides not matched to a gene: 0. CDR1 and CDR2 from the germline V gene are SGHNT and YENEEA. CDR3 length: 15 amino acids. The CDR3 DNA follows: TGTGCCAGCAGCTTAAGCGGGAGCTCCTACAATGAGCAGTTCTTC. This encodes CASSLSGSSYNEQFF.

The chain couples TRBV18 to TRBJ2-5; D gene unclear. Germline CDR1 KGHSH, CDR2 LQKENI. The CDR3 runs to 14 residues. V was cut by 2 bases and J by 2 bases, with 9 bases left in between. The CDR3 DNA reads as TGTGCCAGCTCACCAGATGCCAGGCAAGAGACCCAGTACTTC. This translates into CASSPDARQETQYF.